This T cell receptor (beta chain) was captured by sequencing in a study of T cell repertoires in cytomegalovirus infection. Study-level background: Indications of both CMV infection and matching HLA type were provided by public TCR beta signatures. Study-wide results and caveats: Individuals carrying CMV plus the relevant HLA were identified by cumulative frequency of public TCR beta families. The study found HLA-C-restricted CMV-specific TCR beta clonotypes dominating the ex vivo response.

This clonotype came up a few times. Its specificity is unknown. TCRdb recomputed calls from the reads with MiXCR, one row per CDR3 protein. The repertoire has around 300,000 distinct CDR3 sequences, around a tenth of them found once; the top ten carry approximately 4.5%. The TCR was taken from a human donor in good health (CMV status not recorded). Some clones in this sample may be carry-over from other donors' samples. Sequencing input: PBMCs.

The CDR3, as DNA: TGTGCCAGCAGCCAGTTTGGGACTTCTGACTATGGCTACACCTTC. Protein product: CASSQFGTSDYGYTF. The V call is TRBV4-2, the J call TRBJ1-2; weak D call: TRBD1 (5 bases). The CDR3 has 15 amino acids. Germline lookup yields CDR1 LGHNA and CDR2 YNFKEQ. V was cut by 3 bases and J by 3 bases, with 14 bases left in between.